The clone carrying this TCR beta chain was seen only a few times. Its antigen is unidentified. A sample-barcoded 5' primer and a J-beta primer mix were used in a second PCR of roughly 6 to 11 cycles. Sequencing recovered at least 2.5 million CDR3-containing paired-end reads from each sample. TCRdb analysed the 5' RACE reads with MiXCR anew, one entry per CDR3 protein. Of 1.5 million to 2 million distinct CDR3 sequences listed, 28% are singletons. The record originates from a study of blood T cells in healthy people across ages. Regarding the study as a whole: Naive T cell percentage strongly correlated with TCR beta diversity. Measured against age, TCR beta diversity per million T cells decreased in a roughly linear manner.

This CDR3 contains 14 residues. Trimming stripped 6 bases from V and 7 bases from J, with 18 bases between. This TCR derives from a woman aged 25 to 45 in good health. The chain recombines TRBV12-3 or TRBV12-4 with TRBJ1-2; TRBD1 is a possible D gene (5 bases). Sequencing used blood. The CDR3 DNA reads TGTGCCAGCAGACCTTCCGGGGGTTTGGGTGGCTACACCTTC. Protein product: CASRPSGGLGGYTF.